Sequencing of this TCR beta chain was carried out in a study of T-cell reconstitution after alpha-beta-depleted transplantation in children. Unique molecular identifiers were incorporated into the prepared TCRbeta library. TCRdb processed the PCR reads anew with MiXCR; each CDR3 protein has one entry. The table shows some 600,000 distinct CDR3 sequences, with approximately 12% occurring only once. This CDR3 region has 17 residues. CDR1 is LGHNT, CDR2 FRNRAP, per germline. V was pared by 3 bases and J by 3 bases, with 8 bases of the junction left unmatched. The input for sequencing was PBMCs, mostly from graft donor cells, taken 360 days after TCRalphabeta/CD19-depleted stem cell transplant. The chain combines TRBV12-5 with TRBJ2-1, with 10 bases lining up with TRBD2. The receptor was isolated from a male patient younger than 18 who had a stem cell transplant for acute myeloid leukemia, so the T cells may come from the graft donor. CDR3 nucleotide sequence: TGTGCTAGTGGTTTAATAACGACTAGCGGGTTCTACAATGAGCAGTTCTTC. Its translation is CASGLITTSGFYNEQFF.